Reported below is one TCR beta chain. What it binds is not known. This specimen belongs to a study of resident and recirculating memory T cells in vitiligo. On the study more broadly: Each patient gave two lesional and two nonlesional epidermal shave biopsies, plus PBMCs. Whole samples, not sorted cells, were homogenized and used for genomic DNA extraction.

Anyone treated within the previous three months was excluded. Overall study results and limits: Vitiligo lesions lacked a unique dominant clone, and clonality varied.

Some clones are missing from TCRdb's copy, which holds only in-frame ones; the method was immunoSEQ multiplex PCR. The sample records around 70,000 clones, about 89% being singletons. The source material was blood. This TCR derives from a male donor with vitiligo.

The CDR3 DNA sequence: TGTGCCAGCAGTATAACAGGGGGCAACTATGGCTACACCTTC. This sequence encodes CASSITGGNYGYTF. The chain couples TRBV6-1 to TRBJ1-2, with 9 bases matching TRBD1. Per the germline V gene, CDR1 is MNHNS and CDR2 is SASEGT. The J segment lost 2 bases and the V segment lost 5 bases, leaving 3 bases of the junction unmatched. This CDR3 has 14 residues.